This entry lists 23 T cell receptor beta chains sequenced from one sample in a study of blood T cell repertoires in COVID-19. The assay was immunoSEQ multiplex PCR, and TCRdb's table has in-frame clones only and misses some. The table lists about 200,000 clones, nearly 90% of them singletons. The source material was peripheral blood. These receptors came from a woman in her thirties or forties who had recovered from COVID-19.

This chain links TRBV18 with TRBJ1-1, with D tentatively TRBD1 (6 bases). The CDR3 loop spans 15 amino acids. Looked up from germline, CDR1 is KGHSH and CDR2 is LQKENI. V shed 3 bases and J shed 4 bases, with 15 bases lying between them. In DNA form, the CDR3 reads TGTGCCAGCTCACCGGGAACAGGGCGGAGCACTGAAGCTTTCTTT. It translates to CASSPGTGRSTEAFF. Drawing the rest from reference TRBV18 and TRBJ1-1, the complete variable domain is NAGVMQNPRHLVRRRGQEARLRCSPMKGHSHVYWYRQLPEEGLKFMVYLQKENIIDESGMPKERFSAEFPKEGPSILRIQQVVRGDSAAYFCASSPGTGRSTEAFFGQGTRLTVV.

Here the CDR3 reads CASSLAGTSGNYEQYF. The CDR3 region has the DNA TGCGCCAGCAGCTTGGCGGGGACTAGCGGAAACTACGAGCAGTACTTC. J is TRBJ2-7 and V is TRBV5-1; 11 nucleotides line up with TRBD2. The CDR3 spans 16 residues. Germline CDR1 is SGHRS and CDR2 is YFSETQ. V lost 0 bases and J lost 3; bases outside the gene matches: 5.

The chain is built from TRBV30 and TRBJ1-2; D remains ambiguous. V lost 0 bases, J lost 4 bases, and 6 bases lay in between. The germline gives CDR1 GTSNPN, CDR2 SVGIG (reference sequence). The CDR3 spans 12 residues. The CDR3 spells CAWSVTGYGYTF. CDR3 in DNA: TGTGCCTGGAGTGTAACGGGCTATGGCTACACCTTC.

The chain is built from TRBV19 and TRBJ1-1, with TRBD1 matching 7 bases. The ends lost 5 bases at V and 5 bases at J; junction bases unmatched: 8. Per the germline V gene, CDR1 is LNHDA and CDR2 is SQIVND (reference sequence). This CDR3 region has 14 residues. CDR3 DNA: TGTGCCAGTAGTCTACAGGGGCCGAAAACTGAAGCTTTCTTT. Its translation: CASSLQGPKTEAFF.

V gene TRBV5-5 combines with J gene TRBJ2-1, with 7 positions matching TRBD2. Germline values: CDR1 SGHKS, CDR2 YYEKEE (reference sequence). CDR3 length: 15 residues. V shed 0 bases, J shed 8 bases, and the junction held 8 bases outside the gene matches. CDR3 DNA sequence: TGTGCCAGCAGCTTGGAAGGACTAGGGGACCATGAGCAGTTCTTC. It codes for CASSLEGLGDHEQFF. Filled out from reference TRBV5-5 and TRBJ2-1, the complete variable domain reads DAGVTQSPTHLIKTRGQQVTLRCSPISGHKSVSWYQQVLGQGPQFIFQYYEKEERGRGNFPDRFSARQFPNYSSELNVNALLLGDSALYLCASSLEGLGDHEQFFGPGTRLTVL.

In the case of this clone: At the DNA level, this CDR3 is encoded by other sequences in the same sample as well. The J gene is TRBJ2-2, the V gene TRBV7-9; TRBD1 aligns across 8 bases. The CDR3 is 15 amino acids. CDR1 is SEHNR and CDR2 is FQNEAQ in the germline V gene (reference sequence). J was trimmed by 4 bases and V by 5 bases; bases with no gene match: 6. This chain's CDR3 is CASSPGQGGTGELFF. In DNA form, the CDR3 reads TGTGCCAGCAGCCCAGGACAGGGCGGCACCGGGGAGCTGTTTTTT.

The rearrangement uses TRBV3-1 (or the pseudogene TRBV3-2) and TRBJ1-5; no clear D gene. Trimming stripped 4 bases from V and 6 bases from J, with 13 bases between. The CDR3 is 14 amino acids. CDR1 is LGHDT, CDR2 YNNKEL, per germline (reference sequence). This CDR3 is CASSPSGAIQPQHF. In DNA, the CDR3 is TGTGCCAGCAGCCCTAGTGGAGCGATTCAGCCCCAGCATTTT.

The chain is built from TRBV5-6 and TRBJ1-4; D is perhaps TRBD1 (5 bases). Trimming took off 4 bases at V and 7 bases at J, with 20 bases between the two ends. Germline-derived CDR1 and CDR2 are SGHDT and YYEEEE. CDR3 length: 16 residues. As DNA, the CDR3 is TGTGCCAGCAGCCCGCGGGGGAGGGGCTCAAGTGAAAAACTGTTTTTT. This encodes CASSPRGRGSSEKLFF. The complete variable domain, with remaining parts taken from reference TRBV5-6 and TRBJ1-4, reads DAGVTQSPTHLIKTRGQQVTLRCSPKSGHDTVSWYQQALGQGPQFIFQYYEEEERQRGNFPDRFSGHQFPNYSSELNVNALLLGDSALYLCASSPRGRGSSEKLFFGSGTQLSVL.

The chain employs TRBV25-1 and TRBJ1-1; D perhaps matches TRBD1 (5 bases). The CDR3 is 14 amino acids. The germline V and J ends were trimmed by 1 base and 7 bases, with 13 bases remaining between them. Germline CDR1 and CDR2: MGHDK and SYGVNS. The CDR3, as DNA: TGTGCCAGCAGTGAATGGGGCCAAACAGGTGAAGCTTTCTTT. As protein: CASSEWGQTGEAFF.

The rearrangement uses TRBV25-1 and TRBJ2-2; 7 nucleotides line up with TRBD2. CDR3 length equals 13 residues. CDR1 MGHDK and CDR2 SYGVNS come from the germline V gene. V lost 3 bases to trimming and J lost 10 bases; unmatched junction nucleotides: 5. The CDR3 nucleotides are TGTGCCAGCAGTGAGTCCCTAGCGGAGGAGCTGTTTTTT. Protein sequence: CASSESLAEELFF.

The chain uses TRBV29-1 and TRBJ1-1; D not resolved. CDR1 and CDR2 from the germline V gene are SQVTM and ANQGSEA. The CDR3 contains 13 residues. V was cut by 1 base and J by 1 base, with 7 bases left in between. CDR3 loop: CSVEGARNTEAFF. DNA of the CDR3: TGCAGCGTTGAAGGGGCAAGGAACACTGAAGCTTTCTTT.

The genes are TRBV6-6 and TRBJ2-1; 8 positions match TRBD1. Trimming removed 7 bases from V and 10 bases from J; junction bases left unmatched: 9. The CDR3 sequence is 13 residues long. Germline CDR1 MNHNY, CDR2 SVGAGI (reference sequence). CDR3 in DNA: TGTGCCAGCAACCCGCAGGGGGCAGGAGAGCAGTTCTTC. Translating gives CASNPQGAGEQFF.

The rearrangement joins TRBV6-2 or TRBV6-3 to TRBJ2-7; D is ambiguous. This CDR3 is built from 12 residues. Trimming took off 0 bases at V and 4 bases at J, with 4 bases between the two ends. Per germline, CDR1 MNHEY and CDR2 SVGEGT. As DNA, the CDR3 is TGTGCCAGCAGTTACTCCCTTTACGAGCAGTACTTC. Amino acids: CASSYSLYEQYF.

V gene TRBV27 combines with J gene TRBJ2-1; 9 bases agree with TRBD1. J lost 1 base, V lost 5 bases, and 3 bases had no gene match. Germline loops: CDR1 MNHEY, CDR2 SMNVEV (reference sequence). This CDR3 comprises 15 residues. The DNA of the CDR3 is TGTGCCAGCAGTCTGGACAGGGGATCCTACAATGAGCAGTTCTTC. Its protein product is CASSLDRGSYNEQFF.

The chain joins TRBV3-1 (or the pseudogene TRBV3-2) to TRBJ1-5, with a weak D call TRBD1 (6 bases). Trimming cost V 4 bases and J 3 bases, with 13 bases left between them. The CDR3 length is 15 residues. Germline V gene sequence: CDR1 LGHDT, CDR2 YNNKEL (reference sequence). CDR3 DNA: TGTGCCAGCAGCCCCCTTTCAGGGGACAATCAGCCCCAGCATTTT. Translation gives CASSPLSGDNQPQHF.

The DNA of the CDR3 is TGTGCCAGCAGCTCTAGCGCAGATACGCAGTATTTT. Translating gives CASSSSADTQYF. The chain recombines TRBV7-9 with TRBJ2-3; TRBD2 is a possible D gene (6 bases). V gave up 4 bases and J gave up 4 bases, with 6 bases separating them. CDR1 SEHNR and CDR2 FQNEAQ come from the germline V gene (reference sequence). The CDR3 has 12 amino acids.

The V gene is TRBV11-2, the J gene TRBJ2-5; TRBD1 is a possible D gene (6 bases). Between the trimmed V and J ends, which lost 7 bases and 5 bases, there was a span of 20 bases. This CDR3 is built from 15 residues. Germline V CDR1 and CDR2: SGHAT, FQNNGV. The CDR3 DNA follows: TGTGCCAGCACCAGAACGCCAGGGGCAGGGGAGACCCAGTACTTC. Protein sequence: CASTRTPGAGETQYF.

This clone was found a few times. The chain uses TRBV27 and TRBJ1-5, with 8 bases that match TRBD1. CDR1 and CDR2 from the germline V gene are MNHEY and SMNVEV (reference sequence). V lost 3 bases, J lost 0 bases, and 1 base stayed unmatched. The CDR3 runs 15 residues. The CDR3 coding sequence is TGTGCCAGCAGTTTCGACAGGGGTAGCAATCAGCCCCAGCATTTT. Protein sequence: CASSFDRGSNQPQHF.

This rearrangement joins TRBV19 to TRBJ2-1; D is possibly TRBD1 (6 bases). CDR1 and CDR2 (germline): LNHDA, SQIVND (reference sequence). V lost 4 bases and J 4 bases, leaving 11 bases between the germline ends. CDR3 length: 14 residues. The DNA of the CDR3 is TGTGCCAGTAGTAGGGGACAAATATACAATGAGCAGTTCTTC. Its translation: CASSRGQIYNEQFF.

The chain carries TRBV11-2 and TRBJ2-7, with 7 positions matching TRBD2. The CDR3 sequence is 14 residues long. Germline CDR1 reads SGHAT; CDR2 reads FQNNGV. Trimming cost V 5 bases and J 3 bases; bases outside gene matches: 7. The CDR3 loop reads CASSLGGGIYEQYF. CDR3 sequence (DNA): TGTGCCAGCAGCCTGGGGGGAGGGATCTACGAGCAGTACTTC.

The J gene is TRBJ2-4, the V gene TRBV3-1 (or the pseudogene TRBV3-2); D call uncertain. Trimming left V 6 bases short and J 3 bases short, with 3 bases between. The CDR3 consists of 11 residues. Germline V gene sequence: CDR1 LGHDT, CDR2 YNNKEL (reference sequence). The CDR3 DNA follows: TGTGCCAGCAGTATCAAAAACATTCAGTACTTC. Amino acids: CASSIKNIQYF.

The CDR3 DNA reads as TGTGCCAGCAGTCTCATCCAGACTAGCACAGATACGCAGTATTTT. As protein: CASSLIQTSTDTQYF. The V gene is TRBV28, the J gene TRBJ2-3; D gene uncertain. Trimming shortened V by 5 bases and J by 0 bases, and 12 bases separated the two germline ends. Germline V gives CDR1 MDHEN, CDR2 SYDVKM. The CDR3 runs 15 residues.

This rearrangement joins TRBV9 to TRBJ1-3; D unresolved. V lost 4 bases and J lost 0, with 8 bases in between. In germline, CDR1 is SGDLS, CDR2 YYNGEE. This CDR3 contains 14 residues. CDR3 nucleotide sequence: TGTGCCAGCAGCCCCCTCGTCTCTGGAAACACCATATATTTT. Its translation: CASSPLVSGNTIYF.